This is a list of T cell receptor beta chains from one sample in a study of blood T cells in healthy people across ages. TCRdb re-called the 5' RACE reads through MiXCR, storing one row per CDR3 protein. The sample contains 650,000 to 800,000 distinct CDR3 sequences, under 45% of which appear only once. The sample was blood. The receptors stem from a man between 60 and 75 years old in good health. Each CDR3 is given with its conserved first and last residue. Each record gives: J gene, V gene, clone size, D gene, CDR3 DNA, CDR3 protein. The D gene is left open where the match is weak. Clone size is given for some rows only: seen once, a few or many times, or a class if the clone is expanded.

J: TRBJ1-6; V: TRBV5-1; size: few; D: .; DNA: TGCGCCAGCAGCTTGGGGGAAAGCAATTCACCCCTCCACTTT; CDR3: CASSLGESNSPLHF
J: TRBJ1-1; V: TRBV5-1; size: .; D: .; DNA: TGCGCCAGCAGCAGGACAGTGAACACTGAAGCTTTCTTT; CDR3: CASSRTVNTEAFF
J: TRBJ2-7; V: TRBV7-2; size: .; D: TRBD2; DNA: TGTGCCAGCAGCCTGATAGCGGGGGGGTACAATGAGCAGTACTTC; CDR3: CASSLIAGGYNEQYF
J: TRBJ1-2; V: TRBV28; size: .; D: .; DNA: TGTGCCAGCAGTTCCTACAGAGACTATGGCTACACCTTC; CDR3: CASSSYRDYGYTF
J: TRBJ2-7; V: TRBV7-2; size: .; D: .; DNA: TGTGCCAGCAGCCGTGGGGACCATCCCTACGAGCAGTACTTC; CDR3: CASSRGDHPYEQYF
J: TRBJ1-2; V: TRBV6-2/TRBV6-3; size: .; D: .; DNA: TGTGCCAGCAAAAGAGGACAGCCGACTAACTATGGCTACACCTTC; CDR3: CASKRGQPTNYGYTF
J: TRBJ2-1; V: TRBV7-9; size: .; D: .; DNA: TGTGCCAGCAGCGTTAAACCCACAGATGAGCAGTTCTTC; CDR3: CASSVKPTDEQFF
J: TRBJ2-5; V: TRBV7-9; size: .; D: TRBD2; DNA: TGTGCCAGCAGCTTAGCCCTAGCGGGGGGGCAACAGACCCAGTACTTC; CDR3: CASSLALAGGQQTQYF
J: TRBJ2-5; V: TRBV6-1; size: .; D: TRBD1; DNA: TGTGCCAGCAATAATCCGGGACAGCAAGAGACCCAGTACTTC; CDR3: CASNNPGQQETQYF
J: TRBJ2-2; V: TRBV4-1; size: .; D: .; DNA: TGCGCCAGCAGCCAAGAAGACCCCCGGGGCTGGAACACCGGGGAGCTGTTTTTT; CDR3: CASSQEDPRGWNTGELFF
J: TRBJ2-1; V: TRBV10-3; size: .; D: .; DNA: TGTGCCATCAAAAGGGGGTCCTACAATGAGCAGTTCTTC; CDR3: CAIKRGSYNEQFF
J: TRBJ2-1; V: TRBV7-2; size: .; D: TRBD2; DNA: TGTGCCAGCAGGGCCGCCGGGACTAGCGCAAATGAGCAGTTCTTC; CDR3: CASRAAGTSANEQFF
J: TRBJ1-2; V: TRBV9; size: many; D: .; DNA: TGTGCCAGCAGCGTAGAGGACAACTATGGCTACACCTTC; CDR3: CASSVEDNYGYTF
J: TRBJ2-3; V: TRBV20-1; size: many; D: TRBD2; DNA: TGCAGTGCTAGGTCAGCGGGGTTCCCAGATACGCAGTATTTT; CDR3: CSARSAGFPDTQYF
J: TRBJ1-5; V: TRBV25-1; size: .; D: .; DNA: TGTGCCAGCAGTGAGGTAGGGAATTATCAGCCCCAGCATTTT; CDR3: CASSEVGNYQPQHF
J: TRBJ1-5; V: TRBV5-1; size: .; D: .; DNA: TGCGCCAGCAGAACGGGGGAGGGACAGCCCCAGCATTTT; CDR3: CASRTGEGQPQHF
J: TRBJ2-1; V: TRBV15; size: .; D: .; DNA: TGTGCCACCAGCAGAGATGCGAGCTCCTACAATGAGCAGTTCTTC; CDR3: CATSRDASSYNEQFF
J: TRBJ2-7; V: TRBV6-2/TRBV6-3; size: .; D: .; DNA: TGTGCCAGCAGTTACCCCGTTAAGGGGAGTCACTACGAGCAGTACTTC; CDR3: CASSYPVKGSHYEQYF
J: TRBJ1-1; V: TRBV9; size: .; D: .; DNA: TGTGCCAGCAGCGTAGACAGTGCCGGGGACACTGAAGCTTTCTTT; CDR3: CASSVDSAGDTEAFF
J: TRBJ2-6; V: TRBV6-6; size: .; D: .; DNA: TGTGCCAGCAGCCTTCGTGCCAACGTCCTGACTTTC; CDR3: CASSLRANVLTF
J: TRBJ1-1; V: TRBV5-1; size: few; D: TRBD1; DNA: TGCGCCAGCGGTGGGACAGGTAACACTGAAGCTTTCTTT; CDR3: CASGGTGNTEAFF
J: TRBJ1-1; V: TRBV10-2; size: .; D: .; DNA: TGCGCCAGCAGTGATCAGGGGAAGAACACTGAAGCTTTCTTT; CDR3: CASSDQGKNTEAFF